This T cell receptor (beta chain) emerged from a study of early T cells in non-severe SARS-CoV-2 infection. TCRdb recomputed calls from the 5' RACE reads with MiXCR, one row per CDR3 protein. Here the sample spans tens of thousands of distinct CDR3 sequences, around 12% being singletons. The germline gives CDR1 MNHNS, CDR2 SASEGT. The CDR3 consists of 11 residues. Trimming shortened V by 7 bases and J by 10 bases, and 11 bases separated the two germline ends. The source is an adult who was a healthcare worker with PCR-confirmed SARS-CoV-2 infection or an uninfected control (not recorded which). The source material was whole blood, sampled at baseline. This chain joins TRBV6-1 and TRBJ1-5; D is unclear. The CDR3 DNA sequence: TGTGCCAGCACCTCTGTGGGTCCCCAGCATTTT. Translated, it gives CASTSVGPQHF.